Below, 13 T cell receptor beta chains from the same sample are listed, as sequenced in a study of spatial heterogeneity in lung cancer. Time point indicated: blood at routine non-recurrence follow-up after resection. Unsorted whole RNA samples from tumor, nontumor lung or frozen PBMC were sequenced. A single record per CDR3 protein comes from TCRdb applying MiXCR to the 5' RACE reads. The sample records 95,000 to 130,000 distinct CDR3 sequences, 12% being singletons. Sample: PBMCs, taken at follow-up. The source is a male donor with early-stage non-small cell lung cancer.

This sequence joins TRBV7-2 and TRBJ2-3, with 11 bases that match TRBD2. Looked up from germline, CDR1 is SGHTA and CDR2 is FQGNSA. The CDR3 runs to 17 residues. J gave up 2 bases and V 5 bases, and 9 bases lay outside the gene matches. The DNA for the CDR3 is TGTGCCAGCAGCGGCACCGGGACTAGCGGTCTCACAGATACGCAGTATTTT. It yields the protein CASSGTGTSGLTDTQYF. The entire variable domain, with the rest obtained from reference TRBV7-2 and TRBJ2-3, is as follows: GAGVSQSPSNKVTEKGKDVELRCDPISGHTALYWYRQSLGQGLEFLIYFQGNSAPDKSGLPSDRFSAERTGGSVSTLTIQRTQQEDSAVYLCASSGTGTSGLTDTQYFGPGTRLTVL.

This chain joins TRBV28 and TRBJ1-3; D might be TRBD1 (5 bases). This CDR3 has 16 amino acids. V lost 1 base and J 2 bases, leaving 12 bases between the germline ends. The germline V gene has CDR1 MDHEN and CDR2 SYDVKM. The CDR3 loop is CASSLFGGVAGNTIYF. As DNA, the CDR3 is TGTGCCAGCAGTTTATTCGGGGGAGTAGCTGGAAACACCATATATTTT.

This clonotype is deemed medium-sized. The CDR3 region has the DNA TGCAGCACCGGGGCGGGACTATTCACAGATACGCAGTATTTT. Encoded protein: CSTGAGLFTDTQYF. The chain combines TRBV29-1 with TRBJ2-3; 7 positions agree with TRBD2. CDR3 size: 14 residues. V was pared by 8 bases and J by 2 bases, with 10 bases of the junction left unmatched. Germline CDR1 and CDR2: SQVTM and ANQGSEA.

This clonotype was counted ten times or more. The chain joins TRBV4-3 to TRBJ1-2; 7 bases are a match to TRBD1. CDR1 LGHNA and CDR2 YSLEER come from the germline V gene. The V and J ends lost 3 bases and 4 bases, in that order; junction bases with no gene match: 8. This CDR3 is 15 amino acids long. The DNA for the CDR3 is TGCGCCAGCAGCCAGATTGGACAGGAAATCTATGGCTACACCTTC. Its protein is CASSQIGQEIYGYTF.

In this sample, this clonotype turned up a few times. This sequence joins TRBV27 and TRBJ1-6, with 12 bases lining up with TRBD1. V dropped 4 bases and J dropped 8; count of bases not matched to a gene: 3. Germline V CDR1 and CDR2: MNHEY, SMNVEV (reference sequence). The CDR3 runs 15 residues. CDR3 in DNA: TGTGCCAGCAGTTCCGGGACAGGGGGCCATTCACCCCTCCACTTT. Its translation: CASSSGTGGHSPLHF.

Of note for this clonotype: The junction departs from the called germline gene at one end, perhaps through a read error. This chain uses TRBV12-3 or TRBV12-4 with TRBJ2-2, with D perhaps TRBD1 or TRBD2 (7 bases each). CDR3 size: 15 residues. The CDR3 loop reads CASSLRQGGTGELFF. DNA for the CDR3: TGTGCCAGCAGTTTGCGGCAGGGGGGGACCGGGGAGCTGTTTTTC.

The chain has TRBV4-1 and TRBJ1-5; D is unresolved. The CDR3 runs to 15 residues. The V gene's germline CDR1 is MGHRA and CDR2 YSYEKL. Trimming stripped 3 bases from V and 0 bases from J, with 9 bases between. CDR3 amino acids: CASSQSGDSNQPQHF. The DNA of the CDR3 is TGCGCCAGCAGCCAGTCCGGGGATAGCAATCAGCCCCAGCATTTT.

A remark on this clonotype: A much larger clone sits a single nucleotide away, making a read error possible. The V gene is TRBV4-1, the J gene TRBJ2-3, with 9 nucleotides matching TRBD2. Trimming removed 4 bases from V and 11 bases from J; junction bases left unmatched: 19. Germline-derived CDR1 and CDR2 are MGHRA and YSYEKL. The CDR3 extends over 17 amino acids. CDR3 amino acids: CASSPDPPAGGGVKQYF. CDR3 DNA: TGCGCCAGCAGCCCAGACCCGCCGGCTGGCGGGGGGGTTAAGCAGTATTTT.

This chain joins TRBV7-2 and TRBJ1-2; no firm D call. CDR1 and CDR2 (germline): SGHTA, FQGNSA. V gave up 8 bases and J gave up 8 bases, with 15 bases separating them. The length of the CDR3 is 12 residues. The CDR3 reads CASSNVALGYTF. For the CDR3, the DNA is TGTGCCAGCTCAAACGTTGCCCTAGGCTACACCTTC.

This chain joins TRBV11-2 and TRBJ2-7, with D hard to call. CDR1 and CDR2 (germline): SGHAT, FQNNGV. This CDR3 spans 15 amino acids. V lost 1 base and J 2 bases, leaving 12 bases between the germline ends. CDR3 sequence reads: CASSLARSSTYEQYF. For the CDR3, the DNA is TGTGCCAGCAGCTTAGCGAGGTCCTCTACCTACGAGCAGTACTTC.

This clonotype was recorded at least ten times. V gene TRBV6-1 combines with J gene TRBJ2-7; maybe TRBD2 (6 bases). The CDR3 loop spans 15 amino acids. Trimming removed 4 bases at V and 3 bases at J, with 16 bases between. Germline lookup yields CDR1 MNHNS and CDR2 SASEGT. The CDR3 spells CASSGGRGERYEQYF. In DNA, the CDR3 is TGTGCCAGCAGTGGCGGACGCGGGGAGCGCTACGAGCAGTACTTC.

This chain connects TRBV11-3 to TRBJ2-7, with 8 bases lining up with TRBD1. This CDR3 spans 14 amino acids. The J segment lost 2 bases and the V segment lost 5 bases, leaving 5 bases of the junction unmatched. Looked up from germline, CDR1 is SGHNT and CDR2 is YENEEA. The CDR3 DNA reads TGTGCCAGCAGCAAGGACAGGGTAACCTACGAGCAGTACTTC. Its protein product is CASSKDRVTYEQYF.

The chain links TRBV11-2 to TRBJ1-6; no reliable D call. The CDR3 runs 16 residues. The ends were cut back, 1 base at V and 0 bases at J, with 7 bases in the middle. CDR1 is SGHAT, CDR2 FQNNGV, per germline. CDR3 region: CASSLVYSSYNSPLHF. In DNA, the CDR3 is TGTGCCAGCAGCTTAGTCTACAGCTCCTATAATTCACCCCTCCACTTT.